Reported below is one T cell receptor beta chain. Its antigen is undetermined. Treatment in this sample: around 19 received Ad26.COV2.S at low or high dose, single or two shots; about 5 received placebo; per-sample allocation not given. The study sampled participants on day 63 after the first vaccine or placebo injection. Wuhan-strain spike was delivered by a replication-incompetent Ad26 vector. The sample belongs to a study of Ad26.COV2.S vaccination and SARS-CoV-2 variants. Study-wide points: Vaccine and placebo groups showed comparable non-spike TCR breadth. Placebo recipients trailed vaccine recipients in spike-specific TCR breadth.

TCRdb keeps only in-frame clones here, not all; method: immunoSEQ multiplex PCR. The sample contains more than 400,000 clones, about 90% of which appear only once. The sequence derives from a person between 18 and 65 years old who received the Ad26.COV2.S COVID-19 vaccine or a placebo. Specimen: peripheral blood, collected in a trial of Ad26.COV2.S vaccine versus placebo.

CDR3 nucleotide sequence: TGTGCCAGCAGTTACGGCCCCACTTCTGAAGCTTTCTTT. Protein: CASSYGPTSEAFF. The rearrangement links TRBV6-6 to TRBJ1-1; D not resolved. CDR3 length: 13 amino acids. CDR1 MNHNY and CDR2 SVGAGI come from the germline V gene (reference sequence). Trimming shortened V by 2 bases and J by 6 bases, and 10 bases separated the two germline ends.